These 6 T cell receptor beta chains were sequenced from one sample in a study of Ad26.COV2.S vaccination and SARS-CoV-2 variants listed by TCRdb under 2021. Read against the paper, the sample's time point label means: individuals recovered from natural SARS-CoV-2 infection. Receptors were amplified or captured by the immunoSEQ multiplex PCR assay. TCRdb took over this immuneACCESS table, retaining in-frame rearrangements with V and J assigned. Such tables are incomplete; in checked studies, under half of the missing clones stem from an unresolved V gene, and the remainder is unexplained. The sample includes around 94,000 clones, with about 78% observed a single time. Jointly, the top ten make up 15% to 20% of the sample. The input for sequencing was peripheral blood, taken after recovery from COVID-19. The source is a human donor who had recovered from COVID-19.

This clone was recorded once. The chain links TRBV19 to TRBJ2-5; 9 bases match TRBD2. With 5 bases clipped from V and 3 bases from J, the junction kept 7 bases outside the gene matches. This CDR3 contains 15 residues. Germline loops: CDR1 LNHDA, CDR2 SQIVND (reference sequence). CDR3 sequence: CASSPLAGDKETQYF. As DNA, the CDR3 is TGTGCCAGTAGTCCATTAGCGGGAGATAAAGAGACCCAGTACTTC. Using reference TRBV19 and TRBJ2-5 for the parts outside the CDR3, the full variable domain is DGGITQSPKYLFRKEGQNVTLSCEQNLNHDAMYWYRQDPGQGLRLIYYSQIVNDFQKGDIAEGYSVSREKKESFPLTVTSAQKNPTAFYLCASSPLAGDKETQYFGPGTRLLVL.

The chain is built from TRBV19 and TRBJ2-2; D unresolved. The germline gives CDR1 LNHDA, CDR2 SQIVND (reference sequence). The CDR3 is made up of 13 amino acids. Deletions cut 3 bases from V and 4 bases from J, with 6 bases between. As DNA, the CDR3 is TGTGCCAGTAGTATGACCTCCACCGGGGAGCTGTTTTTT. Its translation is CASSMTSTGELFF. Using reference TRBV19 and TRBJ2-2 for the parts outside the CDR3, the full variable domain is DGGITQSPKYLFRKEGQNVTLSCEQNLNHDAMYWYRQDPGQGLRLIYYSQIVNDFQKGDIAEGYSVSREKKESFPLTVTSAQKNPTAFYLCASSMTSTGELFFGEGSRLTVL.

The genes are TRBV6-5 and TRBJ1-6; 10 bases fit TRBD1. The V and J ends lost 2 bases and 14 bases, in that order; junction bases with no gene match: 9. This CDR3 is 15 amino acids long. The germline gives CDR1 MNHEY, CDR2 SVGAGI. CDR3 coding DNA: TGTGCCAGCAGTTACGGGGGACAGGGGCTTTGGGCCCTCCACTTT. Translation gives CASSYGGQGLWALHF.

The V gene is TRBV6-5, the J gene TRBJ2-5; D tentatively reads TRBD1 or TRBD2 (6 bases each). The CDR3 loop spans 14 amino acids. V was cut by 8 bases and J by 5 bases, with 18 bases left in between. The germline V gene has CDR1 MNHEY and CDR2 SVGAGI. The CDR3 DNA is TGTGCCAGCGGATTCGAGGGGGGAGGTGAGACCCAGTACTTC. This encodes CASGFEGGGETQYF.

To note about this clone: This sample includes further DNA sequences coding for the same CDR3. The chain carries TRBV5-1 and TRBJ2-3, with 7 nucleotides matching TRBD1. J lost 1 base, V lost 0 bases, and 2 bases had no gene match. The length of the CDR3 is 15 residues. The germline V gene has CDR1 SGHRS and CDR2 YFSETQ. This CDR3 reads CASSLAGQGTDTQYF. CDR3 in DNA: TGCGCCAGCAGCTTGGCCGGACAGGGCACAGATACGCAGTATTTT.

The chain employs TRBV2 and TRBJ1-4, with TRBD1 as a possible D gene (5 bases). The V end lost 6 bases, the J end lost 8 bases, and 19 bases lay between the germline ends. Germline V gene sequence: CDR1 SNHLY, CDR2 FYNNEI. The CDR3 sequence is 15 residues long. CDR3: CASRGRGFGGEKLFF. In DNA, the CDR3 is TGTGCCAGCAGGGGTCGGGGTTTCGGGGGAGAAAAACTGTTTTTT.